Listed here is a single TCR beta chain. This sample's treatment: around 19 received Ad26.COV2.S at low or high dose, single or two shots; several received placebo; per-sample allocation not given. Sampling occurred on day 63 after the first vaccine or placebo injection. The sample originates from a study of Ad26.COV2.S vaccination and SARS-CoV-2 variants. Measured with immunoSEQ multiplex PCR; TCRdb has only the in-frame clones, and not every one. The table lists 350,000 to 400,000 clones, about nine tenths of them singletons. Germline loops: CDR1 LNHNV, CDR2 YYDKDF (reference sequence). V lost 1 base to trimming and J lost 5 bases; unmatched junction nucleotides: 9. The CDR3 length is 18 residues.

The TCR was taken from a person between 18 and 59 years old who received the Ad26.COV2.S COVID-19 vaccine or a placebo. The material sequenced was peripheral blood, taken in a trial of Ad26.COV2.S vaccine versus placebo. V gene TRBV15 combines with J gene TRBJ2-2; 11 nucleotides agree with TRBD2. CDR3: CATSRGATSGRGTGELFF. The CDR3 DNA sequence: TGTGCCACCAGCAGAGGAGCAACTAGCGGGAGAGGGACCGGGGAGCTGTTTTTT.